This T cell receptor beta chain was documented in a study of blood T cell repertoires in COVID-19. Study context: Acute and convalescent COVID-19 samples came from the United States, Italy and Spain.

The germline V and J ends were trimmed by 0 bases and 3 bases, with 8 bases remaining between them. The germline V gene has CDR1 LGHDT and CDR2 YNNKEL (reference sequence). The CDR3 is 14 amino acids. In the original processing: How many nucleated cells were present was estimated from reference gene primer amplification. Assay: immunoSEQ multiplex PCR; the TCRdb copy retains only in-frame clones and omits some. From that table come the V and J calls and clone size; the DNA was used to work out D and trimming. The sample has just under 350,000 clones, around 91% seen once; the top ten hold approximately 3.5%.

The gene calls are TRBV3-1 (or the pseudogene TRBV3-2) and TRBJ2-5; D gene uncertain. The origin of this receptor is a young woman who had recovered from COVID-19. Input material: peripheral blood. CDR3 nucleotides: TGTGCCAGCAGCCAAGAATTTAACAAAGAGACCCAGTACTTC. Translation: CASSQEFNKETQYF.